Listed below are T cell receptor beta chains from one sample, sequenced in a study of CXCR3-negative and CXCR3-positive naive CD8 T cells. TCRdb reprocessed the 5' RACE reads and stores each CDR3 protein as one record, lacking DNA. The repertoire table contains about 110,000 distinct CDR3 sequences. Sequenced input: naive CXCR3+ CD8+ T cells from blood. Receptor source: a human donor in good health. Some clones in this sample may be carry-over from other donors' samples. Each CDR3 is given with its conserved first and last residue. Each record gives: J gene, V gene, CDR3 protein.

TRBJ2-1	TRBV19	CASRAGGNEQFF
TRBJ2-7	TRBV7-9	CASSLPSRHRPYEQYF
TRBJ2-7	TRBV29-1	CSALMTGADYEQYF
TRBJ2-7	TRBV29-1	CSVESPSSYEQYF
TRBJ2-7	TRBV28	CATLDREAYEQYF
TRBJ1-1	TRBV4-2	CASSQATGFPEAFF
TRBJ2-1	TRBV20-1	CSATTGASYNEQFF
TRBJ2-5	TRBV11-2	CASSRGRDAYQETQYF
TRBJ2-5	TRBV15	CATSTSLGGQETQYF
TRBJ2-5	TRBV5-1	CASSLDQETQYF
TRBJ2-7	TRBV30	CAWSQPGLNYEQYF
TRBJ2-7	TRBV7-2	CASSHGTGDYEQYF
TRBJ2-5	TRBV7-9	CASSLGQGLQETQYF
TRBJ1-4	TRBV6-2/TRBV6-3	CASSSPDSLRGKLFF
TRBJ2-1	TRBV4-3	CASSQDANSGGARAYEQFF
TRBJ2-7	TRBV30	CACVNRDSYEQYF
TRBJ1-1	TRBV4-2	CASSQDLRTEAFF
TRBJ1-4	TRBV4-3	CASSQAPPRDTEEKLFF
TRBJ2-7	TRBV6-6	CASYLAGTGDEGQYF
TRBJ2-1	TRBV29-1	CSVEPAPQSEQFF
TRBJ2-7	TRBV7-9	CASSAPGLTYEQYF
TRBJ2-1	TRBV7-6	CASSLAENEQFF
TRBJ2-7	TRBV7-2	CASSQDGVSYEQYF
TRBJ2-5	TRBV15	CATSGGYQETQYF
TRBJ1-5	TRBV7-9	CASSQSGQPQHF
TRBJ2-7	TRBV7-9	CASSFPGGYEQYF
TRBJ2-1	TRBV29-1	CSVEIAGPNNEQFF
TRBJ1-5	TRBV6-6	CASSYLSGDGNQPQHF
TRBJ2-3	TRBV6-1	CASSATSGRTDTQYF
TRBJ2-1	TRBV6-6	CASRTGEENNEQFF
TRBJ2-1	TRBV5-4	CASNRDASSDEQFF
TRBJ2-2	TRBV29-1	CSVELNSGIGGELFF
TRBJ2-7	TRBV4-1	CASSHGQGVHEQYF
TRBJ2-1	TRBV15	CATSREVVWTSGVSEQFF
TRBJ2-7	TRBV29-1	CSVEYLGMEQYF
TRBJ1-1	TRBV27	CASSSGGEAFF
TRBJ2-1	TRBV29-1	CSVSGTGTEQFF
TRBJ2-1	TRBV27	CASSAGGPIYNEQFF
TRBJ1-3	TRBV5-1	CASSLYDSGNTIYF
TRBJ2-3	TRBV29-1	CSAPGGHTQYF
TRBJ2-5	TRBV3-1	CASSQDLMDQETQYF
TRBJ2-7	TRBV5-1	CASSPGTSGISYEQYF
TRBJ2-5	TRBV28	CASTGGSRETQYF
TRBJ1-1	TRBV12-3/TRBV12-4	CASSLALGTEAFF
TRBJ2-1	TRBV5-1	CASSPTGANNEQFF
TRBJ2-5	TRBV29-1	CSSLAAGAGETQYF
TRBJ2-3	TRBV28	CASSYQTGGRLAGTDTQYF
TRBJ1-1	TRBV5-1	CASSPSPIGDEAFF